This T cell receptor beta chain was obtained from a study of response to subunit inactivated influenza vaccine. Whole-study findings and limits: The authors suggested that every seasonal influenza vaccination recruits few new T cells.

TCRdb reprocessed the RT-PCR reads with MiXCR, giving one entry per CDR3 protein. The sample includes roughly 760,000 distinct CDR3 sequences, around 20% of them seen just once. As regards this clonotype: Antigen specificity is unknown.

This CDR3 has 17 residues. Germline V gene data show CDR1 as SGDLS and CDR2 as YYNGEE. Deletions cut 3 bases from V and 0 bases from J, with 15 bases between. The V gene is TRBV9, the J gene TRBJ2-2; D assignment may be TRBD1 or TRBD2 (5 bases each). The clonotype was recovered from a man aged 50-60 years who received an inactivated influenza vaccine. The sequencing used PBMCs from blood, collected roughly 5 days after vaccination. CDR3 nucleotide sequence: TGTGCCAGCAGCGCCCGACCCGGGACCACGAACACCGGGGAGCTGTTTTTT. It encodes CASSARPGTTNTGELFF.